These 9 T cell receptor beta chains share one sample of origin, sequenced in a study of blood T cells in healthy people across ages. A sample-barcoded 5' primer and a J-beta primer mix were used in a second PCR of about 6 to 11 cycles. TCRdb fed the 5' RACE reads into MiXCR, producing one record per CDR3 protein. This table holds around 900,000 distinct CDR3 sequences, 29% found once. Specimen: blood. Receptors were obtained from a woman of 80 years or more in good health.

This clonotype appeared many times. J is TRBJ2-1 and V is TRBV12-3 or TRBV12-4; D remains ambiguous. The germline V and J ends were trimmed by 7 bases and 8 bases, with 21 bases remaining between them. The CDR3 has 15 amino acids. The CDR3, as DNA: TGTGCCAGCACCCACCGGAAAGCGACGGACGATGAGCAGTTCTTC. It codes for CASTHRKATDDEQFF.

The chain is built from TRBV12-3 or TRBV12-4 and TRBJ2-1; 9 positions agree with TRBD2. The CDR3 extends over 15 amino acids. Unmatched junction bases numbered 9, after V lost 6 bases and J lost 6 bases. This CDR3 is CASRPKRGVGNEQFF. CDR3 DNA: TGTGCCAGCAGACCTAAGCGGGGGGTGGGCAATGAGCAGTTCTTC.

This clonotype was picked up many times. For the CDR3, the DNA is TGTGCCAGCAGCCAAGATTTTCGGGGCTCCTACGAGCAGTACTTC. Translated: CASSQDFRGSYEQYF. The chain couples TRBV3-1 to TRBJ2-7, with D perhaps TRBD2 (5 bases). Trimming removed 0 bases from V and 0 bases from J, with 9 bases in between. This CDR3 contains 15 residues. Per the germline V gene, CDR1 is LGHDT and CDR2 is YNNKEL (reference sequence).

V usage is TRBV7-2 and J usage is TRBJ2-3; 11 bases agree with TRBD1. V dropped 4 bases and J dropped 4; count of bases not matched to a gene: 4. Germline V gene sequence: CDR1 SGHTA, CDR2 FQGNSA. This CDR3 has 15 residues. CDR3: CASSWGTGGSDTQYF. The CDR3 DNA reads as TGTGCCAGCAGCTGGGGGACAGGGGGTTCAGATACGCAGTATTTT.

Comments on this clonotype: The junction differs from germline at one of its ends, possibly a read error. The genes are TRBV4-1 and TRBJ2-5, with TRBD1 matching 7 bases. Germline V gives CDR1 MGHRA, CDR2 YSYEKL. The CDR3 has 14 amino acids. The DNA for the CDR3 is TGCGCCAGCAGCCCGGGACAGCGGCAAGAGACCCGGTACTTC. This translates into CASSPGQRQETRYF.

Turning to this clonotype: A much larger clone is a single base away; this may be a read error. This chain joins TRBV12-3 or TRBV12-4 and TRBJ2-1; 10 positions match TRBD1. Unmatched junction bases numbered 4, after V lost 4 bases and J lost 7 bases. The CDR3 covers 14 residues. CDR3 loop: CASSWTGGLNEQFF. CDR3 in DNA: TGTGCCAGCAGTTGGACAGGGGGTTTGAATGAGCAGTTCTTC.

The rearrangement joins TRBV7-2 to TRBJ2-5; D gene unclear. CDR1 is SGHTA, CDR2 FQGNSA, per germline. V shed 1 base and J shed 1 base, with 10 bases lying between them. CDR3 size: 15 residues. Written as DNA, the CDR3 is TGTGCCAGCAGCTTAGGCTGGCAGACCCAAGAGACCCAGTACTTC. Protein: CASSLGWQTQETQYF.

This chain joins TRBV30 and TRBJ1-6; no reliable D call. Germline loops: CDR1 GTSNPN, CDR2 SVGIG (reference sequence). The CDR3 sequence is 11 residues long. V was cut by 0 bases and J by 9 bases, with 3 bases left in between. The CDR3 nucleotides are TGTGCCTGGAGTGTTTCTTCACCCCTCCACTTT. Its protein is CAWSVSSPLHF.

This clonotype was detected many times. The chain carries TRBV24-1 and TRBJ2-1; 10 bases are shared with TRBD1. V lost 4 bases and J lost 8; bases outside the gene matches: 7. The CDR3 runs 15 residues. Germline CDR1 KGHDR, CDR2 SFDVKD. The CDR3 nucleotides read TGTGCCACCAGTGACTCCGGGACAGGGGTGGATGAGCAGTTCTTC. Translation gives CATSDSGTGVDEQFF.